The sequence of this TCR beta chain was determined in a study of T cell responses to AZD1222 COVID-19 vaccine. Sequencing was performed with immunoSEQ multiplex PCR; in TCRdb, only in-frame clones are kept and a portion is missing. The sample consists of roughly 120,000 clones, 70% to 90% of them appearing once. This CDR3 spans 18 amino acids. V was pared by 1 base and J by 2 bases, with 6 bases of the junction left unmatched. Germline V gene sequence: CDR1 MDHEN, CDR2 SYDVKM. Study results and limitations: It should be noted that donors were predominantly white British and more often female, and clonal diversity was possibly underestimated. Reportedly, nearly half of unique spike TCRs recognized epitopes outside B.1.351/B.1.1.7 mutations. Only 6 or 7 individuals given AZD1222 were seropositive at baseline. Sampling that yielded the repertoires occurred only after the peak T cell response.

As regards this clone: No antigen is known for it.

The sequence came from an adult in good health. The gene calls are TRBV28 and TRBJ2-3, with 13 bases that match TRBD2. Sequencing used peripheral blood, obtained on day 0 of AZD1222 vaccination. The CDR3 DNA sequence: TGTGCCAGCAGTTTATCCCCAGGACTAGCGGGAGACACAGATACGCAGTATTTT. This codes for CASSLSPGLAGDTDTQYF. The full variable domain, its missing parts supplied by reference TRBV28 and TRBJ2-3, is DVKVTQSSRYLVKRTGEKVFLECVQDMDHENMFWYRQDPGLGLRLIYFSYDVKMKEKGDIPEGYSVSREKKERFSLILESASTNQTSMYLCASSLSPGLAGDTDTQYFGPGTRLTVL.